This T cell receptor (beta chain) is from a study of blood T cell repertoires in COVID-19. Here immunoSEQ multiplex PCR was the method, and the copy in TCRdb shows in-frame clones only, minus some. This repertoire shows 65,000 to 90,000 clones, 79% found once; its top ten account for more than 20%. The CDR3 loop spans 13 amino acids. V gave up 4 bases and J gave up 5 bases, with 8 bases separating them. The V gene's germline CDR1 is SGHDN and CDR2 FVKESK. Sequenced: peripheral blood. The chain recombines TRBV14 with TRBJ1-4, with unresolved D. The clonotype originates from a man aged 55-75 years with active or convalescent COVID-19. The CDR3 spells CASSRQLNEKLFF. DNA of the CDR3: TGTGCCAGCAGCCGTCAGTTAAATGAAAAACTGTTTTTT.